A selection of T cell receptor beta chains follows, all from one sample in a study of CD8 T cells in acute hepatitis C reinfection. Assay: immunoSEQ multiplex PCR; the TCRdb copy retains only in-frame clones and omits some. The repertoire holds 30,000 to 45,000 clones, 70% to 90% seen once, with roughly 9.7% in the top ten. Sequenced material: naive CD8+ T cells from PBMCs. Receptors originate from a woman aged 18-29 years who spontaneously cleared hepatitis C infection. The CDR3 runs from the conserved cysteine through the conserved F or W. D genes are given only for firm matches. Not every row has a clone size; where given, it reads once, few, many or a size class.

abundance: -
d_gene: -
j_gene: TRBJ1-2
v_gene: TRBV7-9
CDR3aa: CASSSGQNYGYTF
CDR3nt: TGTGCCAGCAGCTCTGGGCAGAACTATGGCTACACCTTC

abundance: -
d_gene: -
j_gene: TRBJ1-1
v_gene: TRBV5-6
CDR3aa: CASSHGHPNEAFF
CDR3nt: TGTGCCAGCAGCCACGGACATCCAAACGAAGCTTTCTTT

abundance: -
d_gene: -
j_gene: TRBJ2-7
v_gene: TRBV9
CDR3aa: CASSVGDTPSYEQYF
CDR3nt: TGTGCCAGCAGCGTAGGAGATACCCCCTCCTACGAGCAGTACTTC

abundance: -
d_gene: -
j_gene: TRBJ2-7
v_gene: TRBV27
CDR3aa: CASRAGAYYEQYF
CDR3nt: TGTGCCAGCAGGGCAGGGGCCTACTACGAGCAGTACTTC

abundance: -
d_gene: TRBD1
j_gene: TRBJ1-1
v_gene: TRBV11-2
CDR3aa: CASSLDGTVTEAFF
CDR3nt: TGTGCCAGCAGCTTAGATGGGACAGTCACTGAAGCTTTCTTT

abundance: once
d_gene: -
j_gene: TRBJ2-1
v_gene: TRBV15
CDR3aa: CATSTPLGTVRAHEQFF
CDR3nt: TGTGCCACCAGCACACCCTTAGGGACGGTGAGGGCTCATGAGCAGTTCTTC

abundance: -
d_gene: -
j_gene: TRBJ2-5
v_gene: TRBV7-9
CDR3aa: CASSYQDQGETQYF
CDR3nt: TGTGCCAGCAGCTACCAGGACCAGGGGGAGACCCAGTACTTC

abundance: -
d_gene: TRBD1
j_gene: TRBJ2-2
v_gene: TRBV27
CDR3aa: CARVRTGGFGELFF
CDR3nt: TGTGCCAGGGTCCGGACAGGGGGCTTCGGGGAGCTGTTTTTT

abundance: -
d_gene: TRBD1
j_gene: TRBJ2-5
v_gene: TRBV7-9
CDR3aa: CASSLARGLETQYF
CDR3nt: TGTGCCAGCAGCTTAGCCAGGGGGCTAGAGACCCAGTACTTC

abundance: -
d_gene: -
j_gene: TRBJ2-1
v_gene: TRBV10-1
CDR3aa: CASSESSYNEQFF
CDR3nt: TGCGCCAGCAGCGAGAGCTCCTACAATGAGCAGTTCTTC

abundance: -
d_gene: TRBD2
j_gene: TRBJ2-7
v_gene: TRBV4-2
CDR3aa: CASSQDEAGTPYEQYF
CDR3nt: TGTGCCAGCAGCCAAGACGAAGCGGGAACCCCCTACGAGCAGTACTTC

abundance: -
d_gene: -
j_gene: TRBJ2-1
v_gene: TRBV6-5
CDR3aa: CASSHSVERVNEQFF
CDR3nt: TGTGCCAGCAGCCACTCCGTGGAGCGGGTAAATGAGCAGTTCTTC

abundance: -
d_gene: -
j_gene: TRBJ1-2
v_gene: TRBV7-9
CDR3aa: CASSPGRVNYGYTF
CDR3nt: TGTGCCAGCAGCCCAGGGCGGGTCAACTATGGCTACACCTTC

abundance: -
d_gene: -
j_gene: TRBJ2-5
v_gene: TRBV5-6
CDR3aa: CASRSQGYQETQYF
CDR3nt: TGTGCCAGCAGATCCCAGGGTTACCAAGAGACCCAGTACTTC

abundance: -
d_gene: TRBD2
j_gene: TRBJ2-2
v_gene: TRBV4-1
CDR3aa: CASSPGLASGELFF
CDR3nt: TGCGCCAGCAGTCCGGGACTAGCATCCGGGGAGCTGTTTTTT

abundance: -
d_gene: -
j_gene: TRBJ1-1
v_gene: TRBV5-4
CDR3aa: CASRYGNTEAFF
CDR3nt: TGTGCCAGCAGATACGGGAACACTGAAGCTTTCTTT

abundance: -
d_gene: -
j_gene: TRBJ1-1
v_gene: TRBV6-1
CDR3aa: CASSETGQFTEAFF
CDR3nt: TGTGCCAGCAGTGAAACCGGACAGTTCACTGAAGCTTTCTTT

abundance: -
d_gene: -
j_gene: TRBJ2-2
v_gene: TRBV11-3
CDR3aa: CASSFNRGSTGELFF
CDR3nt: TGTGCCAGCAGCTTTAATAGGGGTAGCACCGGGGAGCTGTTTTTT

abundance: -
d_gene: -
j_gene: TRBJ2-1
v_gene: TRBV7-6
CDR3aa: CASSHGWAEQFF
CDR3nt: TGTGCCAGCAGTCACGGATGGGCTGAGCAGTTCTTC

abundance: -
d_gene: -
j_gene: TRBJ2-5
v_gene: TRBV27
CDR3aa: CASSYGGGPAAQYF
CDR3nt: TGTGCCAGCAGCTATGGAGGGGGACCCGCGGCCCAGTACTTC

abundance: once
d_gene: -
j_gene: TRBJ2-7
v_gene: TRBV7-9
CDR3aa: CASGEIGIYEQYF
CDR3nt: TGTGCCAGCGGGGAAATAGGCATCTACGAGCAGTACTTC

abundance: -
d_gene: -
j_gene: TRBJ1-1
v_gene: TRBV6-5
CDR3aa: CASSYSWDTGFTEAFF
CDR3nt: TGTGCCAGCAGTTACTCTTGGGATACGGGGTTCACTGAAGCTTTCTTT

abundance: -
d_gene: -
j_gene: TRBJ2-3
v_gene: TRBV5-4
CDR3aa: CASSPAGDTQYF
CDR3nt: TGTGCCAGCAGCCCAGCAGGAGATACGCAGTATTTT

abundance: few
d_gene: -
j_gene: TRBJ1-4
v_gene: TRBV2
CDR3aa: CASSETRVGANEKLFF
CDR3nt: TGTGCCAGCAGTGAAACCAGGGTAGGCGCTAATGAAAAACTGTTTTTT

abundance: few
d_gene: -
j_gene: TRBJ1-1
v_gene: TRBV6-1
CDR3aa: CASSVRGVGNTEAFF
CDR3nt: TGTGCCAGCAGTGTACGTGGGGTGGGTAACACTGAAGCTTTCTTT

abundance: -
d_gene: -
j_gene: TRBJ2-7
v_gene: TRBV6-1
CDR3aa: CASSMYYEQYF
CDR3nt: TGTGCCAGCAGTATGTACTACGAGCAGTACTTC

abundance: -
d_gene: TRBD1
j_gene: TRBJ1-1
v_gene: TRBV30
CDR3aa: CAWSRTGAYLNTEAFF
CDR3nt: TGTGCCTGGAGTAGGACAGGTGCTTACTTGAACACTGAAGCTTTCTTT

abundance: -
d_gene: -
j_gene: TRBJ2-7
v_gene: TRBV6-1
CDR3aa: CASSVGNYEQYF
CDR3nt: TGTGCCAGCAGTGTTGGGAACTACGAGCAGTACTTC

abundance: -
d_gene: -
j_gene: TRBJ1-4
v_gene: TRBV6-6
CDR3aa: CASSAFTGGEKLFF
CDR3nt: TGTGCCAGCAGCGCGTTTACGGGGGGGGAAAAACTGTTTTTT

abundance: -
d_gene: -
j_gene: TRBJ2-1
v_gene: TRBV14
CDR3aa: CASSQEGHEQFF
CDR3nt: TGTGCCAGCAGCCAAGAAGGGCATGAGCAGTTCTTC

abundance: few
d_gene: TRBD2
j_gene: TRBJ2-1
v_gene: TRBV5-1
CDR3aa: CASSLATGGPYNEQFF
CDR3nt: TGCGCCAGCAGCTTGGCAACGGGAGGGCCGTACAATGAGCAGTTCTTC

abundance: -
d_gene: -
j_gene: TRBJ1-5
v_gene: TRBV5-1
CDR3aa: CASRDGRYSNQPQHF
CDR3nt: TGCGCCAGCAGAGACGGGAGATATAGCAATCAGCCCCAGCATTTT

abundance: -
d_gene: TRBD1
j_gene: TRBJ2-7
v_gene: TRBV7-9
CDR3aa: CASSSRTGNHEQYF
CDR3nt: TGTGCCAGCAGCTCAAGGACAGGAAACCACGAGCAGTACTTC

abundance: few
d_gene: TRBD2
j_gene: TRBJ2-1
v_gene: TRBV19
CDR3aa: CASRTGTSFEQFF
CDR3nt: TGTGCCAGTAGGACCGGGACTAGCTTCGAGCAGTTCTTC

abundance: -
d_gene: -
j_gene: TRBJ2-1
v_gene: TRBV10-1
CDR3aa: CARIQDGDGNEQFF
CDR3nt: TGCGCCAGGATACAGGATGGTGATGGGAATGAGCAGTTCTTC

abundance: -
d_gene: -
j_gene: TRBJ1-1
v_gene: TRBV7-8
CDR3aa: CASSFGGETEAFF
CDR3nt: TGTGCCAGCAGCTTCGGGGGCGAAACTGAAGCTTTCTTT

abundance: -
d_gene: -
j_gene: TRBJ2-2
v_gene: TRBV9
CDR3aa: CASSALEAGELFF
CDR3nt: TGTGCCAGCAGCGCCCTGGAGGCCGGGGAGCTGTTTTTT

abundance: -
d_gene: TRBD2
j_gene: TRBJ2-2
v_gene: TRBV5-6
CDR3aa: CASSPGLAGYTGELFF
CDR3nt: TGTGCCAGCAGCCCGGGACTAGCGGGCTACACCGGGGAGCTGTTTTTT

abundance: -
d_gene: -
j_gene: TRBJ1-2
v_gene: TRBV5-1
CDR3aa: CASSLSAVGHGDIYGYTF
CDR3nt: TGCGCCAGCAGCTTGTCGGCGGTTGGGCACGGTGACATATATGGCTACACCTTC

abundance: -
d_gene: TRBD2
j_gene: TRBJ2-3
v_gene: TRBV28
CDR3aa: CASSSTSGSRADTQYF
CDR3nt: TGTGCCAGCAGCTCCACTAGCGGGAGTCGCGCAGATACGCAGTATTTT

abundance: -
d_gene: -
j_gene: TRBJ1-2
v_gene: TRBV5-4
CDR3aa: CASSWGQVDRYTF
CDR3nt: TGTGCCAGCAGCTGGGGTCAGGTGGATCGCTACACCTTC

abundance: -
d_gene: -
j_gene: TRBJ2-5
v_gene: TRBV27
CDR3aa: CASSLPGSQETQYF
CDR3nt: TGTGCCAGTTCTTTGCCCGGGAGCCAAGAGACCCAGTACTTC

abundance: -
d_gene: TRBD1
j_gene: TRBJ1-2
v_gene: TRBV14
CDR3aa: CASSQVSGQGDGYTF
CDR3nt: TGTGCCAGCAGCCAAGTTTCGGGACAGGGGGATGGCTACACCTTC

abundance: -
d_gene: -
j_gene: TRBJ2-5
v_gene: TRBV5-4
CDR3aa: CATRGETQYF
CDR3nt: TGTGCCACAAGAGGGGAGACCCAGTACTTC

abundance: -
d_gene: -
j_gene: TRBJ1-5
v_gene: TRBV27
CDR3aa: CASSQTGGKGNQPQHF
CDR3nt: TGTGCCAGCAGCCAGACCGGAGGGAAGGGCAATCAGCCCCAGCATTTT

abundance: -
d_gene: -
j_gene: TRBJ2-6
v_gene: TRBV11-3
CDR3aa: CASSQGGAQSSGANVLTF
CDR3nt: TGTGCCAGCAGCCAGGGGGGGGCCCAAAGCTCTGGGGCCAACGTCCTGACCTTC

abundance: -
d_gene: -
j_gene: TRBJ2-7
v_gene: TRBV11-2
CDR3aa: CASSLYSYEQYF
CDR3nt: TGTGCCAGCAGCCTATACTCCTACGAGCAGTACTTC

abundance: -
d_gene: -
j_gene: TRBJ1-3
v_gene: TRBV29-1
CDR3aa: CSGVIQGVGFTGNTIYF
CDR3nt: TGCAGCGGCGTTATACAGGGAGTCGGATTTACTGGAAACACCATATATTTT

abundance: -
d_gene: TRBD1
j_gene: TRBJ2-2
v_gene: TRBV9
CDR3aa: CASTQGTANTGELFF
CDR3nt: TGTGCCAGCACCCAGGGGACAGCGAACACCGGGGAGCTGTTTTTT

abundance: -
d_gene: -
j_gene: TRBJ1-3
v_gene: TRBV7-6
CDR3aa: CASSFATEGNTIYF
CDR3nt: TGTGCCAGCAGCTTCGCGACAGAAGGAAACACCATATATTTT

abundance: -
d_gene: -
j_gene: TRBJ2-1
v_gene: TRBV7-9
CDR3aa: CASSLEAPGAHSYNEQFF
CDR3nt: TGTGCCAGCAGCTTGGAAGCCCCGGGAGCCCACTCCTACAATGAGCAGTTCTTC

abundance: -
d_gene: -
j_gene: TRBJ2-1
v_gene: TRBV7-9
CDR3aa: CASSLGSEGQFF
CDR3nt: TGTGCCAGCAGCTTGGGATCGGAGGGGCAGTTCTTC

abundance: -
d_gene: TRBD1
j_gene: TRBJ1-1
v_gene: TRBV29-1
CDR3aa: CSGQGGGWTEAFF
CDR3nt: TGCAGCGGTCAGGGGGGCGGTTGGACTGAAGCTTTCTTT

abundance: -
d_gene: -
j_gene: TRBJ2-1
v_gene: TRBV2
CDR3aa: CASSGGYDEQFF
CDR3nt: TGTGCCAGCAGTGGAGGGTACGATGAGCAGTTCTTC

abundance: -
d_gene: -
j_gene: TRBJ2-3
v_gene: TRBV7-6
CDR3aa: CASSYTGNSDTQYF
CDR3nt: TGTGCCAGCAGCTATACCGGGAATTCAGATACGCAGTATTTT